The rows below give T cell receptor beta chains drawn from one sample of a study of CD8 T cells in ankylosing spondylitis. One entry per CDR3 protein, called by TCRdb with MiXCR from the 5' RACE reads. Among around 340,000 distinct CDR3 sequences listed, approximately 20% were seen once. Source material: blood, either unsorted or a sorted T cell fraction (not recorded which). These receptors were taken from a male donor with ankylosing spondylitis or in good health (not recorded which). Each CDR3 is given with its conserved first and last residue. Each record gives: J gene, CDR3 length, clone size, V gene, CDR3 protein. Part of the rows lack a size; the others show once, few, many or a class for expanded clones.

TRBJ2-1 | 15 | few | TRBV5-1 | CASSVDRGPGNEQFF
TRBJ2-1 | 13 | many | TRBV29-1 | CSGSGTAYNEQFF
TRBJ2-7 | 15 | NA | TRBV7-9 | CASNPNRGSSDEQYF
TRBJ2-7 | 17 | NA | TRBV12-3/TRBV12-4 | CASSYIERRTIIYEQYF
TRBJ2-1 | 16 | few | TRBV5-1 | CASSLAGVDAGDEQFF
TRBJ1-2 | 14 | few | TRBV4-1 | CASSQDREYYGYTF
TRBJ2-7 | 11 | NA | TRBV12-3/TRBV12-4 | CASQDGYEQYF
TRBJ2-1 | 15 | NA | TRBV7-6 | CASILGGRGGNEQFF
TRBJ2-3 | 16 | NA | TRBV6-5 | CASSYSQAGASDTQYF
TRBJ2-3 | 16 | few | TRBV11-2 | CASSGVSGGATDTQYF
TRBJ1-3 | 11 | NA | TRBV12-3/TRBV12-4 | CASRSGNTIYF
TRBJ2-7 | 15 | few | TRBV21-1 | CASSNKWTETYEQYF
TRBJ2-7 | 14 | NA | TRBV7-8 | CASSSPQGFNEQYF
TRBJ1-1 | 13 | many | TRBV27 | CASSFSHVTEAFF
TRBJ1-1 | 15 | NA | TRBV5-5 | CASSTDRGMNTEAFF
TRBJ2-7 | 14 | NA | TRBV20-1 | CSASQPRELYEQYF
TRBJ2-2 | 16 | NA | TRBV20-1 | CSASGPLAGAAGELFF
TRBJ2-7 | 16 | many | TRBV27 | CASSLSIGLFAYEQYF
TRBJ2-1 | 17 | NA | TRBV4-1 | CASSQEGETGPYNEQFF
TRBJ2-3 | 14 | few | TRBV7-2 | CASSRPSVTDTQYF
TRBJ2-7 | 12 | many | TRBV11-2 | CASSLGSVEQYF
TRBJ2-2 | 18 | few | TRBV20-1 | CSASPMTSGGLFTGELFF
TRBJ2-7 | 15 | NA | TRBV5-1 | CASSGPGTGVYEQYF
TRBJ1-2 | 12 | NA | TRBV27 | CATSQGANGYTF
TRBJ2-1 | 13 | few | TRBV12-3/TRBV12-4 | CASSLAGAGEQFF
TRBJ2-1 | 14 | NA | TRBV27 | CASTREWGVGEQFF
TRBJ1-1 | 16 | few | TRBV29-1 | CSVGLTGGPMNTEAFF
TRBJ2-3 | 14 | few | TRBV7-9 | CASSLSRNTDTQYF
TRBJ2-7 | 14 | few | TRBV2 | CASRGLTGPYEQYF
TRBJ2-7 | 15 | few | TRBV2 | CASSAPGQGADEQYF
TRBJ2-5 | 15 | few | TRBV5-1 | CASTKEGWYQETQYF
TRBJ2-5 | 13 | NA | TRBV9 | CASSVAQVETQYF
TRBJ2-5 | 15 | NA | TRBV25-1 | CASSEMWDSQETQYF
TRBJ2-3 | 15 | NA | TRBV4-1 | CASSQEHGLDEIAYF
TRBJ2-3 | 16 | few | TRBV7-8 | CASSLSIQRSTDTQYF
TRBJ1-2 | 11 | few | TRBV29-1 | CSVETRHGYTF
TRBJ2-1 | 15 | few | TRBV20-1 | CSARREAGGHNEQFF
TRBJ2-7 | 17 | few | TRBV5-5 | CASSWDRDRGHENEQYF